The clone carrying this T cell receptor (beta chain) was observed once. This entry comes from a study of blood T cell repertoires in COVID-19. In the study overall: COVID-19 samples collected from the United States, Italy and Spain covered acute and convalescent phases. PBMCs, B-cell-depleted T cells, or T cells were the source of the cDNA or gDNA that made up the material.

In the authors' methods: Amplification with reference gene primers provided the estimates of nucleated cell counts. Sequenced by immunoSEQ multiplex PCR; TCRdb stores in-frame clones only, minus some. Clonal size and the V and J genes are those of that table, whereas D and trimming came from the DNA. Among about 69,000 clones listed, just under 80% were seen once. This CDR3 contains 14 residues. The germline gives CDR1 PRHDT, CDR2 FYEKMQ (reference sequence). V shed 4 bases, J shed 2 bases, and the junction held 5 bases outside the gene matches. The sample comprised peripheral blood. V and J are TRBV13 and TRBJ2-7; 7 nucleotides line up with TRBD2. This TCR was recovered from a human donor in a cohort sampled during active COVID-19. The CDR3 DNA reads TGTGCCAGCAGCTCTAGCGGTAGCACCTACGAGCAGTACTTC. Amino acid sequence: CASSSSGSTYEQYF.